Sequencing of this TCR beta chain was carried out in a study of naive and memory T cell subsets. Study conclusions and caveats: No ground truth validated the naive and memory repertoire findings. A few larger clonotypes appeared in naive repertoires, especially CD8, possibly memory cells re-expressing CD45RA.

CD4+ T cell IFNgamma after overnight CMV lysate exposure gave donor CMV status. Four subsets defined by CD45RA and CD27 were sorted after CD3, CD4, CD8 and live/dead staining. V lost 1 base to trimming and J lost 1 base; unmatched junction nucleotides: 3. The CDR3 sequence is 15 residues long. Germline V gene sequence: CDR1 SEHNR, CDR2 FQNEAQ (reference sequence). About this clonotype: Its antigen remains unidentified.

The beta constant-region primer was an equimolar mix of two oligonucleotides covering TRBC1 and TRBC2. Four rounds of PCR amplified the ligated cDNA using nested alpha and beta constant-region primers plus SP2. TCRdb fed the UMI-ligation and nested PCR reads into MiXCR, producing one record per CDR3 protein. The sample has around 140,000 distinct CDR3 sequences; over 20% are singletons. This receptor was taken from a human donor in good health. The sample taken for sequencing was naive CD4+ T cells from blood. This chain connects TRBV7-9 to TRBJ1-1; 7 bases match TRBD1. The CDR3 loop reads CASSLVGQKNTEAFF. CDR3 in DNA: TGTGCCAGCAGCTTAGTGGGACAGAAGAACACTGAAGCTTTCTTT.